The rows below give T cell receptor beta chains drawn from one sample of a study of OX40 agonist ivuxolimab in advanced cancers. TCRdb's copy holds only in-frame clones and misses some; the assay was immunoSEQ multiplex PCR. The data show around 66,000 clones, around 90% seen once. Material: CD4+ or CD8+ T cells sorted from blood, obtained in a trial of the OX40 agonist ivuxolimab. These receptor sequences come from an adult with an advanced solid tumor such as melanoma, head and neck, liver or kidney cancer. The CDR3 runs from the conserved cysteine through the conserved F or W. D genes are given only for firm matches. Only some rows state a clone size, as once, few, many or a class for expanded clones.

. | TRBJ2-7 | TRBV6-1 | TRBD1 | CASSEGGTVTYEQYF | TGTGCCAGCAGCGAAGGTGGGACAGTCACCTACGAGCAGTACTTC
. | TRBJ2-7 | TRBV25-1 | . | CASSTQGHEQYF | TGTGCCAGCAGTACGCAGGGCCACGAGCAGTACTTC
. | TRBJ2-2 | TRBV4-1 | TRBD1 | CASSQGVLRRGPNTGELFF | TGCGCCAGCAGCCAAGGAGTCTTAAGAAGGGGGCCGAACACCGGGGAGCTGTTTTTT
. | TRBJ1-1 | TRBV19 | . | CATMGPLNTEAFF | TGTGCCACCATGGGACCGCTGAACACTGAAGCTTTCTTT
. | TRBJ1-1 | TRBV30 | . | CAWSPIDGQRGAFF | TGTGCCTGGAGCCCAATCGACGGGCAAAGGGGGGCTTTCTTT
. | TRBJ1-2 | TRBV13 | . | CASSSNIQGYTNYGYTF | TGTGCCAGCAGCTCAAACATACAGGGTTATACTAACTATGGCTACACCTTC
. | TRBJ2-1 | TRBV6-4 | TRBD2 | CASSKGLAGVAYNEQFF | TGTGCCAGCAGTAAGGGACTAGCGGGAGTGGCCTACAATGAGCAGTTCTTC
. | TRBJ1-3 | TRBV7-9 | TRBD1 | CASSYLLGQGNNTIYF | TGTGCCAGCAGCTATCTATTGGGACAGGGTAATAACACCATATATTTT
. | TRBJ1-5 | TRBV10-3 | . | CAISDRQSNQPQHF | TGTGCCATCAGTGATAGACAGAGCAATCAGCCCCAGCATTTT
. | TRBJ2-2 | TRBV5-4 | TRBD2 | CASSLQAGAAGELFF | TGTGCCAGCAGCTTGCAAGCGGGAGCTGCCGGGGAGCTGTTTTTT
. | TRBJ2-5 | TRBV20-1 | . | CSASGKETQYF | TGCAGTGCCTCGGGGAAAGAGACCCAGTACTTC
. | TRBJ1-4 | TRBV29-1 | . | CSASDLNWEKLFF | TGCAGCGCCTCAGACCTGAATTGGGAAAAACTGTTTTTT
. | TRBJ1-4 | TRBV6-5 | . | CASSYSSGRNNEKLFF | TGTGCCAGCAGTTACTCAAGTGGCAGGAATAATGAAAAACTGTTTTTT
. | TRBJ1-4 | TRBV15 | TRBD1 | CATTYDRVKEKLFF | TGTGCCACCACATACGACAGGGTTAAGGAAAAACTGTTTTTT
once | TRBJ1-1 | TRBV7-8 | . | CASSLGGSSEAFF | TGTGCCAGCAGCCTCGGGGGTAGCTCTGAAGCTTTCTTT
. | TRBJ2-7 | TRBV9 | TRBD2 | CASTRLAGEEPKSYEQYF | TGTGCCAGCACCCGACTAGCGGGGGAAGAACCCAAATCCTACGAGCAGTACTTC
. | TRBJ1-3 | TRBV30 | . | CACKTLGYSGNTIYF | TGTGCCTGCAAGACCTTGGGGTACTCTGGAAACACCATATATTTT
. | TRBJ2-2 | TRBV11-2 | TRBD2 | CASSPPKTSQGGELFF | TGTGCCAGCAGCCCCCCTAAGACTAGCCAGGGCGGGGAGCTGTTTTTT
. | TRBJ2-7 | TRBV7-7 | . | CASSLGDGFYEQYF | TGTGCCAGCAGCTTAGGAGACGGCTTCTACGAGCAGTACTTC
. | TRBJ2-7 | TRBV11-3 | . | CASCAPSPPYEQYF | TGTGCCAGCTGCGCCCCCTCACCCCCTTACGAGCAGTACTTC
. | TRBJ2-2 | TRBV7-8 | . | CASSLPQLPGELFF | TGTGCCAGCAGCTTACCACAGTTACCCGGGGAGCTGTTTTTT
. | TRBJ2-7 | TRBV7-2 | . | CASSAVASGTFDFYEQYF | TGTGCCAGCAGCGCCGTGGCATCAGGGACCTTCGATTTTTACGAGCAGTACTTC
. | TRBJ2-1 | TRBV7-2 | . | CASSANFNEQFF | TGTGCCAGCAGCGCTAATTTCAATGAGCAGTTCTTC
. | TRBJ2-2 | TRBV20-1 | . | CSAPLAGELFF | TGCAGTGCCCCCCTGGCGGGGGAGCTGTTTTTT
few | TRBJ2-7 | TRBV19 | TRBD1 | CASRTQGRSSYEQYF | TGTGCCAGTAGGACACAGGGGCGAAGCTCCTACGAGCAGTACTTC
. | TRBJ2-5 | TRBV19 | TRBD2 | CASSPSGRGETQYF | TGTGCCAGTAGTCCTAGCGGGAGAGGGGAGACCCAGTACTTC
. | TRBJ2-7 | TRBV5-1 | . | CASSTTADLYEQYF | TGCGCCAGCAGCACGACAGCGGACCTCTACGAGCAGTACTTC